The 28 T cell receptor beta chains below were found in one sample sequenced in a study of cytomegalovirus exposure and HLA in healthy donors. The PCR ran on 60 Vbeta and 13 Jbeta primers. Generated by immunoSEQ multiplex PCR, the TCRdb table keeps only in-frame clones and is missing some. The data hold about 130,000 clones, with around 73% observed a single time. The source material was PBMCs. These receptor sequences come from a man aged 30-40 years in good health and CMV-seropositive.

The chain couples TRBV7-2 to TRBJ2-5; D not resolved. This CDR3 spans 15 amino acids. V was shortened by 2 bases and J by 7 bases, with 17 bases between the two germline ends. The V gene's germline CDR1 is SGHTA and CDR2 FQGNSA. The CDR3, as DNA: TGTGCCAGCAGCTTAACCGCCGGCGGTTTGGCGACCCAGTACTTC. Amino acids: CASSLTAGGLATQYF.

This chain connects TRBV9 to TRBJ2-1; unclear D gene. The V gene lost 0 bases and the J gene lost 8 bases, with 15 bases spanning the gap. This CDR3 is 15 amino acids long. Germline loops: CDR1 SGDLS, CDR2 YYNGEE. The CDR3 DNA is TGTGCCAGCAGCGTAGAGGTGGGCTCTGGTGATGAGCAGTTCTTC. As protein: CASSVEVGSGDEQFF.

The chain carries TRBV4-2 and TRBJ2-7, with TRBD2 matching 11 bases. The CDR3 totals 15 residues. Germline trimming cut 0 bases from V and 2 bases from J; bases unmatched to any gene: 0. Germline CDR1 LGHNA, CDR2 YNFKEQ. The CDR3 loop is CASSQELAGAYEQYF. The CDR3 region has the DNA TGTGCCAGCAGCCAAGAACTAGCGGGAGCCTACGAGCAGTACTTC.

This clone was observed a handful of times. The chain couples TRBV4-3 to TRBJ2-2; a weak D match, TRBD1 (5 bases). This CDR3 contains 15 residues. The germline gives CDR1 LGHNA, CDR2 YSLEER. Trimming cost V 0 bases and J 2 bases, with 7 bases left between them. CDR3 nucleotide sequence: TGCGCCAGCAGCCAAGATACAGGCAACACCGGGGAGCTGTTTTTT. This sequence encodes CASSQDTGNTGELFF.

This chain joins TRBV23-1 and TRBJ2-2; D is ambiguous. TRBV23-1 is recorded as an ORF, its role being uncertain. This CDR3 region has 13 residues. The germline V and J ends were trimmed by 3 bases and 3 bases, with 5 bases remaining between them. The CDR3 here is CASSQLYTGELFF. CDR3 nucleotides: TGCGCCAGCAGTCAGCTATACACCGGGGAGCTGTTTTTT.

The rearrangement uses TRBV7-2 and TRBJ1-5, with D uncertain. Trimming took 1 base from V and 0 from J, leaving 7 bases between them. In germline, CDR1 is SGHTA, CDR2 FQGNSA. This CDR3 has 15 amino acids. The CDR3 DNA sequence: TGTGCCAGCAGCTTAGGTGTAGTTAGCAATCAGCCCCAGCATTTT. Residues: CASSLGVVSNQPQHF. The full variable domain, rest sourced from reference TRBV7-2 and TRBJ1-5, is GAGVSQSPSNKVTEKGKDVELRCDPISGHTALYWYRQSLGQGLEFLIYFQGNSAPDKSGLPSDRFSAERTGGSVSTLTIQRTQQEDSAVYLCASSLGVVSNQPQHFGDGTRLSIL.

J is TRBJ2-1 and V is TRBV19; no definite D call. The CDR3 contains 12 residues. The V and J ends lost 6 bases and 5 bases respectively, with 8 bases between them. Germline V gene sequence: CDR1 LNHDA, CDR2 SQIVND (reference sequence). The CDR3 sequence is CASRPDNNEQFF. CDR3 nucleotide sequence: TGTGCCAGTAGGCCAGATAACAATGAGCAGTTCTTC.

The V gene is TRBV29-1, the J gene TRBJ2-7; D is perhaps TRBD1 (7 bases). Trimming removed 3 bases from V and 7 bases from J, with 16 bases in between. Germline V CDR1 and CDR2: SQVTM, ANQGSEA. The CDR3 extends over 13 amino acids. CDR3 in DNA: TGCAGCGTTGACAGGGTTCAGGGGGGTGAGCAGTACTTC. It translates to CSVDRVQGGEQYF.

The gene calls are TRBV2 and TRBJ2-3; 7 nucleotides line up with TRBD2. The CDR3 extends over 13 amino acids. Trimming cost V 4 bases and J 4 bases; bases outside gene matches: 2. Germline CDR1 and CDR2: SNHLY and FYNNEI. The DNA of the CDR3 is TGTGCCAGCAGTGGCGGGAGCGCAGATACGCAGTATTTT. The encoded protein is CASSGGSADTQYF.

The chain recombines TRBV19 with TRBJ1-2; TRBD1 matches 9 bases. There are 14 residues in the CDR3. Germline CDR1 is LNHDA and CDR2 is SQIVND (reference sequence). The trim removed 10 bases at V and 2 bases at J, leaving 8 bases unmatched. CDR3 sequence: CATWDREGNYGYTF. In DNA, the CDR3 is TGTGCCACTTGGGACAGGGAAGGGAACTATGGCTACACCTTC.

The chain employs TRBV5-1 and TRBJ2-2, with 10 bases lining up with TRBD2. V lost 2 bases to trimming and J lost 5 bases; unmatched junction nucleotides: 6. The CDR3 totals 16 residues. CDR1 is SGHRS and CDR2 is YFSETQ in the germline V gene. CDR3 in amino acids: CASSLTTSGNTGELFF. Written as DNA, the CDR3 is TGCGCCAGCAGCTTAACTACTAGCGGGAATACCGGGGAGCTGTTTTTT.

This clone was picked up one time. A junction boundary mismatches the germline segment, possibly from a read error. The chain carries TRBV7-9 and TRBJ1-2; 8 nucleotides agree with TRBD1. This CDR3 has 13 residues. Germline assignment: CDR1 SEHNR and CDR2 FQNEAQ (reference sequence). CDR3 in amino acids: CASSLGGQGAKEF. The CDR3 DNA follows: TGTGCCAGCAGCTTAGGTGGCCAGGGGGCGAAAGAGTTC.

V usage is TRBV5-1 and J usage is TRBJ1-6; tentative D call: TRBD1 (5 bases). Germline V CDR1 and CDR2: SGHRS, YFSETQ. Trimming stripped 0 bases from V and 10 bases from J, with 11 bases between. The CDR3 runs 14 residues. CDR3 nucleotides: TGCGCCAGCAGCTTGGCCGGACAAAACTCACCCCTCCACTTT. Residues: CASSLAGQNSPLHF. Full variable domain (remainder filled in from reference TRBV5-1 and TRBJ1-6): KAGVTQTPRYLIKTRGQQVTLSCSPISGHRSVSWYQQTPGQGLQFLFEYFSETQRNKGNFPGRFSGRQFSNSRSEMNVSTLELGDSALYLCASSLAGQNSPLHFGNGTRLTVT.

The chain combines TRBV4-2 with TRBJ2-1, with 12 bases matching TRBD2. The V gene end was trimmed by 4 bases and the J gene end by 12 bases; junction bases not matched to a gene: 7. The CDR3 totals 14 residues. Germline V gene sequence: CDR1 LGHNA, CDR2 YNFKEQ. CDR3 nucleotide sequence: TGTGCCAGCAGCCCTAGCGGGAGGGGCGGTGGGCAGTTCTTC. This gives the protein CASSPSGRGGGQFF.

The CDR3 loop reads CASNVGAKDTQYF. CDR3 nucleotide sequence: TGTGCCAGCAACGTGGGAGCCAAAGATACGCAGTATTTT. V and J are TRBV2 and TRBJ2-3; D is perhaps TRBD2 (5 bases). There are 13 residues in the CDR3. V was clipped by 7 bases and J by 5 bases, with 13 bases between them. Germline V gives CDR1 SNHLY, CDR2 FYNNEI.

The chain combines TRBV6-6 with TRBJ2-2; 9 nucleotides align to TRBD2. The CDR3 runs to 15 residues. Germline CDR1 reads MNHNY; CDR2 reads SVGAGI (reference sequence). V shed 8 bases and J 4 bases; nucleotides not matched to a gene: 8. The CDR3 here is CASGGAGGGTGELFF. The CDR3 DNA follows: TGTGCCAGCGGTGGAGCGGGAGGAGGCACCGGGGAGCTGTTTTTT.

This sequence joins TRBV6-1 and TRBJ2-6, with a tentative D call TRBD1 (6 bases). Looked up from germline, CDR1 is MNHNS and CDR2 is SASEGT. The CDR3 is made up of 16 amino acids. Trimming removed 2 bases at V and 2 bases at J, with 10 bases between. The CDR3 nucleotides are TGTGCCAGCAGTGAAATGAGGGGGACTGGGGCCAACGTCCTGACTTTC. Protein sequence: CASSEMRGTGANVLTF.

The chain combines TRBV29-1 with TRBJ1-2; D is possibly TRBD1 (5 bases). Deletions cut 7 bases from V and 6 bases from J, with 9 bases between. The CDR3 sequence is 10 residues long. Per germline, CDR1 SQVTM and CDR2 ANQGSEA. CDR3 region: CSARGDGYTF. The CDR3 DNA sequence: TGCAGCGCCCGGGGGGATGGCTACACCTTC.

The chain combines TRBV4-1 with TRBJ1-4; 7 bases are shared with TRBD1. After removal of 1 base from V and 3 bases from J, the junction contained 5 bases not matched to a gene. CDR1 is MGHRA and CDR2 is YSYEKL in the germline V gene. The CDR3 runs to 16 residues. This CDR3 is CASSQGRQGPNEKLFF. In DNA form, the CDR3 reads TGCGCCAGCAGCCAAGGAAGACAGGGACCTAATGAAAAACTGTTTTTT.

The V gene is TRBV6-5, the J gene TRBJ2-7; 10 bases line up with TRBD2. The CDR3 has 14 residues. Trimming cost V 6 bases and J 4 bases; bases outside gene matches: 6. CDR1 MNHEY and CDR2 SVGAGI come from the germline V gene. CDR3 nucleotide sequence: TGTGCCAGCAGGCGGCTAGCGGGAGAGTACGAGCAGTACTTC. It translates to CASRRLAGEYEQYF.

The table lists this clone with a few counts. J is TRBJ2-3 and V is TRBV7-2; 8 bases fit TRBD2. Germline assignment: CDR1 SGHTA and CDR2 FQGNSA. The CDR3 is 16 residues long. The J segment lost 4 bases and the V segment lost 4 bases, leaving 10 bases of the junction unmatched. CDR3 nucleotides: TGTGCCAGCAGCTATCGGACTAGCCGAGGTGCAGATACGCAGTATTTT. As protein: CASSYRTSRGADTQYF. Full variable domain (rest looked up from reference TRBV7-2 and TRBJ2-3): GAGVSQSPSNKVTEKGKDVELRCDPISGHTALYWYRQSLGQGLEFLIYFQGNSAPDKSGLPSDRFSAERTGGSVSTLTIQRTQQEDSAVYLCASSYRTSRGADTQYFGPGTRLTVL.

The chain joins TRBV5-1 to TRBJ1-2; 11 bases are a match to TRBD1. Germline lookup yields CDR1 SGHRS and CDR2 YFSETQ. J lost 6 bases, V lost 4 bases, and 8 bases had no gene match. This CDR3 has 15 amino acids. The CDR3 region has the DNA TGCGCCAGCAGCCCGGGCAGGACAGGGGGCAATGGCTACACCTTC. This sequence encodes CASSPGRTGGNGYTF.

This clone showed up just a few times. A read error may account for a junction end that differs from germline. The genes are TRBV7-7 and TRBJ2-1, with D possibly matching TRBD2 (6 bases). Germline V gene data show CDR1 as SSHAT and CDR2 as FNYEAQ (reference sequence). There are 16 residues in the CDR3. The CDR3 DNA follows: TGTGCTAGCAGCTTAGATGGGGGGAGCGCCTACAATGAGCAGTTCTTC. Residues: CASSLDGGSAYNEQFF.

The chain uses TRBV2 and TRBJ1-1; D gene ambiguous. The germline V and J ends were trimmed by 3 bases and 0 bases, with 8 bases remaining between them. The CDR3 spans 14 residues. The germline V gene encodes CDR1 SNHLY and CDR2 FYNNEI. The CDR3 DNA follows: TGTGCCAGCAGTGAGGCAGGCCTGAACACTGAAGCTTTCTTT. It translates to CASSEAGLNTEAFF.

This clone has a single count. J is TRBJ2-5 and V is TRBV7-9; 9 bases fit TRBD2. V shed 2 bases and J 0 bases; nucleotides not matched to a gene: 7. The CDR3 sequence is 17 residues long. Germline V gene sequence: CDR1 SEHNR, CDR2 FQNEAQ (reference sequence). The CDR3 DNA reads as TGTGCCAGCAGCTTACTGGGCCTAGCGGGATACCAAGAGACCCAGTACTTC. Encoded protein: CASSLLGLAGYQETQYF.

The V and J genes are TRBV2 and TRBJ1-2; possible D gene TRBD1, 6 bases. V lost 8 bases and J 7 bases, leaving 17 bases between the germline ends. This CDR3 comprises 13 residues. Germline V gene data show CDR1 as SNHLY and CDR2 as FYNNEI. CDR3 in DNA: TGTGCCAGCCTGCTACAGGGTTCGGGTGGCTACACCTTC. It yields the protein CASLLQGSGGYTF.

This clone was detected only a few times. The chain has TRBV18 and TRBJ1-2; D perhaps matches TRBD1 (5 bases). Germline V CDR1 and CDR2: KGHSH, LQKENI. The germline V and J ends were trimmed by 2 bases and 1 base, with 11 bases remaining between them. The length of the CDR3 is 15 residues. In DNA form, the CDR3 reads TGTGCCAGCTCACCAAGTACAGGACATAACTATGGCTACACCTTC. Protein sequence: CASSPSTGHNYGYTF.

The rearrangement uses TRBV4-3 and TRBJ2-2; tentatively, D is TRBD1 (5 bases). The CDR3 consists of 16 residues. V was clipped by 0 bases and J by 0 bases, with 8 bases between them. Germline loops: CDR1 LGHNA, CDR2 YSLEER. CDR3 nucleotides: TGCGCCAGCAGCCAAGAGCTAGGGGCGAACACCGGGGAGCTGTTTTTT. Amino acids: CASSQELGANTGELFF.